This entry describes one TCR beta chain. This sample was taken from a study of blood T cell repertoires in COVID-19. Study background: Nucleic acid was either cDNA or gDNA, and it came from T cells, B-cell-depleted T cells, or PBMCs.

Everyone who took part was roughly 18 to 100 years old, and they came from roughly 25 US areas. Exposed participants encountered a COVID-19 case during the 2 weeks preceding study entry. V lost 4 bases, J lost 4 bases, and 18 bases lay in between. This CDR3 region has 16 residues. CDR1 is SGHDT and CDR2 is YYEEEE in the germline V gene. Original handling: Reference gene primers were amplified, and this amplification served to estimate nucleated cell counts. The protocol was immunoSEQ multiplex PCR, while the TCRdb copy is restricted to in-frame clones and leaves out a portion. The D gene and trimming were derived from the DNA, and the V and J assignments and clone size from that table. The sample carries fewer than 200,000 clones, 84% recorded once.

The chain combines TRBV5-6 with TRBJ2-1, with a possible D match to TRBD2 (7 bases). The receptor's source is a woman in her twenties or thirties who had been exposed to COVID-19. The sequencing input was PBMCs or T cells enriched from blood (not recorded which). CDR3: CASSEDPGGPYNEQFF. CDR3 nucleotides: TGTGCCAGCAGCGAAGATCCGGGGGGCCCGTACAATGAGCAGTTCTTC. Variable domain in full (rest from reference TRBV5-6 and TRBJ2-1): DAGVTQSPTHLIKTRGQQVTLRCSPKSGHDTVSWYQQALGQGPQFIFQYYEEEERQRGNFPDRFSGHQFPNYSSELNVNALLLGDSALYLCASSEDPGGPYNEQFFGPGTRLTVL.